Below are 28 T cell receptor beta chains sequenced from a single sample in a study of blood T cell repertoires in COVID-19. Only in-frame clones appear in the TCRdb table, and some are missing; sequencing was by immunoSEQ multiplex PCR. The table lists roughly 400,000 clones, under 90% of them singletons. Sequenced: PBMCs or T cells enriched from blood (not recorded which). These receptor sequences come from a woman in her twenties or thirties who had recovered from COVID-19.

The chain joins TRBV3-1 (or the pseudogene TRBV3-2) to TRBJ1-2, with TRBD1 as a possible D gene (5 bases). V lost 3 bases and J lost 8, with 13 bases in between. The CDR3 extends over 13 amino acids. CDR1 is LGHDT, CDR2 YNNKEL, per germline (reference sequence). The CDR3 loop reads CASSQVAGGGYTF. The CDR3 coding sequence is TGTGCCAGCAGCCAGGTTGCGGGGGGAGGCTACACCTTC.

The chain carries TRBV18 and TRBJ2-7, with D uncertain. The germline V gene has CDR1 KGHSH and CDR2 LQKENI. V lost 6 bases to trimming and J lost 4 bases, with 13 bases between them. The CDR3 consists of 13 residues. CDR3 nucleotide sequence: TGTGCCAGCTCGCACGAAAACGGTTACGAGCAGTACTTC. It encodes CASSHENGYEQYF.

Of note for this clone: Other nucleotide sequences in the sample specify the same CDR3. The rearrangement joins TRBV6-5 to TRBJ1-1; 9 nucleotides match TRBD1. Germline V lookup: CDR1 MNHEY, CDR2 SVGAGI. The CDR3 loop spans 13 amino acids. V shed 4 bases, J shed 4 bases, and the junction held 1 base outside the gene matches. The CDR3 DNA sequence: TGTGCCAGCAGTTCGACAGGGGGCACTGAAGCTTTCTTT. This translates into CASSSTGGTEAFF.

The V and J genes are TRBV5-6 and TRBJ1-1; D remains ambiguous. Germline CDR1 reads SGHDT; CDR2 reads YYEEEE. This CDR3 has 12 amino acids. Trimming cost V 4 bases and J 7 bases, with 11 bases left between them. CDR3 DNA sequence: TGTGCCAGCAGCCTGTTAGTTGGTGAAGCTTTCTTT. The encoded protein is CASSLLVGEAFF. Supplemented by reference TRBV5-6 and TRBJ1-1, the full variable domain reads DAGVTQSPTHLIKTRGQQVTLRCSPKSGHDTVSWYQQALGQGPQFIFQYYEEEERQRGNFPDRFSGHQFPNYSSELNVNALLLGDSALYLCASSLLVGEAFFGQGTRLTVV.

The chain links TRBV5-1 to TRBJ1-4; tentatively, D is TRBD1 (6 bases). Trimming stripped 4 bases from V and 7 bases from J, with 17 bases between. The CDR3 extends over 15 amino acids. Per the germline V gene, CDR1 is SGHRS and CDR2 is YFSETQ. In nucleotides, the CDR3 is TGCGCCAGCAGCCTTTCCGGGACCAGGGGTGAAAAACTGTTTTTT. Protein sequence: CASSLSGTRGEKLFF. The full variable domain, in which reference TRBV5-1 and TRBJ1-4 provide the parts outside the CDR3, is KAGVTQTPRYLIKTRGQQVTLSCSPISGHRSVSWYQQTPGQGLQFLFEYFSETQRNKGNFPGRFSGRQFSNSRSEMNVSTLELGDSALYLCASSLSGTRGEKLFFGSGTQLSVL.

This chain uses TRBV28 with TRBJ2-3; 10 bases are a match to TRBD2. V trimming: 4 bases; J trimming: 6 bases; junction bases outside the gene matches: 10. The CDR3 has 16 residues. Germline assignment: CDR1 MDHEN and CDR2 SYDVKM. CDR3 region: CASSSLLAGEEDTQYF. The CDR3 nucleotides are TGTGCCAGCAGTTCGCTGCTAGCGGGAGAGGAGGATACGCAGTATTTT.

This chain uses TRBV7-8 with TRBJ2-5; tentatively, D is TRBD2 (5 bases). This CDR3 spans 14 amino acids. V was trimmed by 6 bases and J by 2 bases, leaving 13 bases between them. CDR1 SGHVS and CDR2 FQNEAQ come from the germline V gene. Here the CDR3 reads CASSSGLRQETQYF. DNA of the CDR3: TGTGCCAGCAGTTCCGGACTGCGTCAAGAGACCCAGTACTTC.

This clone was detected only once. The J gene is TRBJ2-3, the V gene TRBV2; D might be TRBD2 (6 bases). This CDR3 contains 15 residues. V lost 2 bases to trimming and J lost 6 bases, with 15 bases between them. Per germline, CDR1 SNHLY and CDR2 FYNNEI. In DNA form, the CDR3 reads TGTGCCAGCAGTGAATTTGGCGGGGTAGGGGATACGCAGTATTTT. It translates to CASSEFGGVGDTQYF.

This clone was found once. The rearrangement uses TRBV18 and TRBJ2-7; 10 nucleotides line up with TRBD1. There are 15 residues in the CDR3. Germline values: CDR1 KGHSH, CDR2 LQKENI. With V trimmed by 0 bases and J by 3 bases, 2 bases remained unmatched. The DNA for the CDR3 is TGTGCCAGCTCACCACCCGGGGACAGGGGCTACGAGCAGTACTTC. Translating gives CASSPPGDRGYEQYF.

The chain joins TRBV19 to TRBJ2-7; TRBD1 agrees at 7 bases. CDR1 and CDR2 from the germline V gene are LNHDA and SQIVND (reference sequence). With V trimmed by 7 bases and J by 2 bases, 8 bases remained unmatched. This CDR3 has 14 residues. CDR3: CASTPRDRAYEQYF. The DNA for the CDR3 is TGTGCCAGTACCCCTAGGGACAGAGCCTACGAGCAGTACTTC.

This chain connects TRBV4-2 to TRBJ1-5; 7 bases align to TRBD1. The germline CDR1 and CDR2 sequences are LGHNA and YNFKEQ. Trimming at V came to 3 bases and at J to 2 bases, leaving 4 bases not matched to a gene. The CDR3 consists of 15 residues. The CDR3 is CASSHLGQGNQPQHF. CDR3 in DNA: TGTGCCAGCAGCCATCTTGGACAGGGCAATCAGCCCCAGCATTTT.

This sequence joins TRBV24-1 and TRBJ1-2, with 7 bases aligning to TRBD1. V was pared by 3 bases and J by 7 bases, with 4 bases of the junction left unmatched. CDR1 and CDR2 from the germline V gene are KGHDR and SFDVKD. The CDR3 sequence is 13 residues long. CDR3 amino acids: CATSDRGQTGYTF. The CDR3, as DNA: TGTGCCACCAGTGATAGGGGGCAGACTGGCTACACCTTC.

The CDR3 DNA reads as TGTGCCACCAGCAGAGATAGGTTCACAGGGGATGGCTACACCTTC. It specifies CATSRDRFTGDGYTF. The chain recombines TRBV15 with TRBJ1-2, with TRBD1 identical over 7 bases. The V and J ends lost 0 bases and 6 bases, in that order; junction bases with no gene match: 7. The germline V gene has CDR1 LNHNV and CDR2 YYDKDF (reference sequence). The length of the CDR3 is 15 residues. Full variable domain (outside the CDR3, taken from reference TRBV15 and TRBJ1-2): DAMVIQNPRYQVTQFGKPVTLSCSQTLNHNVMYWYQQKSSQAPKLLFHYYDKDFNNEADTPDNFQSRRPNTSFCFLDIRSPGLGDTAMYLCATSRDRFTGDGYTFGSGTRLTVV.

The rearrangement links TRBV5-1 to TRBJ1-1; TRBD1 might be the D (6 bases). V lost 2 bases, J lost 5 bases, and 16 bases lay in between. The length of the CDR3 is 15 residues. Germline V gives CDR1 SGHRS, CDR2 YFSETQ. CDR3 loop: CASSFSQGWWTEAFF. The CDR3 nucleotides are TGCGCCAGCAGCTTCAGTCAGGGGTGGTGGACTGAAGCTTTCTTT.

This rearrangement joins TRBV6-5 to TRBJ2-3; D unclear. Germline V gives CDR1 MNHEY, CDR2 SVGAGI. V was pared by 0 bases and J by 2 bases, with 6 bases between. This CDR3 is built from 14 residues. CDR3 sequence reads: CASSYSQDTDTQYF. The CDR3 DNA follows: TGTGCCAGCAGTTACTCCCAGGACACAGATACGCAGTATTTT.

This clone was seen once. This chain uses TRBV5-1 with TRBJ2-1; 7 positions match TRBD1. Germline values: CDR1 SGHRS, CDR2 YFSETQ. V lost 6 bases and J lost 3; bases outside the gene matches: 6. This CDR3 region has 14 residues. The CDR3 sequence is CASTQRTGYNEQFF. CDR3 sequence (DNA): TGCGCCAGCACCCAAAGGACAGGCTACAATGAGCAGTTCTTC.

The rearrangement uses TRBV5-1 and TRBJ2-3, with a possible D match to TRBD1 (6 bases). CDR1 is SGHRS and CDR2 is YFSETQ in the germline V gene. V was shortened by 4 bases and J by 2 bases, with 17 bases between the two germline ends. The CDR3 extends over 16 amino acids. CDR3 bases: TGCGCCAGCAGCCCCGGACAGCATCGGGTCACAGATACGCAGTATTTT. Its protein is CASSPGQHRVTDTQYF.

The chain combines TRBV13 with TRBJ2-2; 8 nucleotides line up with TRBD2. After removal of 5 bases from V and 1 base from J, the junction contained 6 bases not matched to a gene. There are 16 residues in the CDR3. Germline CDR1 reads PRHDT; CDR2 reads FYEKMQ (reference sequence). CDR3 DNA: TGTGCCAGCAGCGCCAGACTAGCGCTGAACACCGGGGAGCTGTTTTTT. As protein: CASSARLALNTGELFF.

The J gene is TRBJ2-2, the V gene TRBV9, with unresolved D. The CDR3 sequence is 12 residues long. Between the trimmed V and J ends, which lost 4 bases and 3 bases, there was a span of 4 bases. Germline CDR1 and CDR2: SGDLS and YYNGEE. CDR3 in DNA: TGTGCCAGCAGCCCCTACACCGGGGAGCTGTTTTTT. This sequence encodes CASSPYTGELFF.

This chain uses TRBV6-1 with TRBJ1-5; D is possibly TRBD1 (6 bases). The V end lost 0 bases, the J end lost 6 bases, and 12 bases lay between the germline ends. The CDR3 runs to 15 residues. Looked up from germline, CDR1 is MNHNS and CDR2 is SASEGT. In DNA form, the CDR3 reads TGTGCCAGCAGTGAAGCCGGTGAAGGGGGTCAGCCCCAGCATTTT. Translated, it gives CASSEAGEGGQPQHF.

The chain recombines TRBV2 with TRBJ1-2, with D possibly being TRBD1 (6 bases). The CDR3 loop spans 13 amino acids. From germline, CDR1 is SNHLY and CDR2 FYNNEI. The V end was cut by 4 bases, the J end by 5 bases, with 11 bases between. The CDR3 spells CASSGDTSYGYTF. DNA of the CDR3: TGTGCCAGCAGTGGGGACACGAGTTATGGCTACACCTTC.

The V and J genes are TRBV19 and TRBJ1-5; possible D gene TRBD1, 5 bases. CDR3 length equals 15 residues. Trimming removed 6 bases from V and 2 bases from J, with 14 bases in between. Germline V CDR1 and CDR2: LNHDA, SQIVND (reference sequence). The CDR3 region is CASRQPGGRNQPQHF. The CDR3 DNA reads TGTGCCAGTAGACAACCGGGGGGTCGCAATCAGCCCCAGCATTTT.

The V gene is TRBV7-9, the J gene TRBJ1-3; the D gene is possibly TRBD1 (5 bases). Trimming removed 5 bases at V and 0 bases at J, with 11 bases between. Germline CDR1 SEHNR, CDR2 FQNEAQ (reference sequence). The CDR3 extends over 15 amino acids. CDR3 residues: CASSTGGTSGNTIYF. The CDR3 nucleotides are TGTGCCAGCAGCACGGGGGGGACCTCTGGAAACACCATATATTTT.

The chain carries TRBV11-2 and TRBJ1-5; D perhaps matches TRBD1 (6 bases). The V end was cut by 4 bases, the J end by 0 bases, with 10 bases between. The length of the CDR3 is 15 residues. Germline CDR1 SGHAT, CDR2 FQNNGV. CDR3 loop: CASSSGQNSNQPQHF. The CDR3 nucleotides read TGTGCCAGCAGCTCGGGACAAAATAGCAATCAGCCCCAGCATTTT.

The chain has TRBV7-8 and TRBJ2-2; TRBD2 might be the D (6 bases). The germline CDR1 and CDR2 sequences are SGHVS and FQNEAQ. V was cut by 5 bases and J by 6 bases, with 10 bases left in between. The CDR3 totals 13 residues. For the CDR3, the DNA is TGTGCCAGCAGCCGACCGGGGGCCGGGGAGCTGTTTTTT. This sequence encodes CASSRPGAGELFF.

Here the CDR3 reads CASSESFGSGYNEQFF. Here the CDR3 DNA reads TGTGCCAGCAGTGAATCGTTCGGGAGTGGGTACAATGAGCAGTTCTTC. This rearrangement joins TRBV6-1 to TRBJ2-1, with a tentative D call TRBD2 (6 bases). This CDR3 has 16 amino acids. V shed 2 bases and J shed 4 bases, with 15 bases lying between them. Germline CDR1 is MNHNS and CDR2 is SASEGT.

The chain combines TRBV3-1 (or the pseudogene TRBV3-2) with TRBJ1-2, with D possibly TRBD1 on 5 matching bases. This CDR3 is 13 amino acids long. The V and J ends lost 4 bases and 4 bases respectively, with 10 bases between them. CDR1 LGHDT and CDR2 YNNKEL come from the germline V gene (reference sequence). CDR3 sequence: CASSLQGRYGYTF. The CDR3 DNA reads TGTGCCAGCAGCCTTCAGGGCCGCTATGGCTACACCTTC.

V gene TRBV4-3 combines with J gene TRBJ2-3; 13 positions match TRBD2. Germline assignment: CDR1 LGHNA and CDR2 YSLEER. There are 19 residues in the CDR3. Germline trimming cut 6 bases from V and 1 base from J; bases unmatched to any gene: 13. The CDR3 is CASRLIPTSGGAGTDTQYF. The CDR3 DNA follows: TGCGCCAGCAGACTAATACCCACTAGCGGGGGGGCTGGCACAGATACGCAGTATTTT.